This T cell receptor (beta chain) was identified in a study of blood T cells in healthy people across ages (dated by TCRdb to about 2015). Regarding the research as a whole: In model experiments, template switching captured about one uniquely barcoded TCR beta cDNA molecule for every two T cells. Using deep sequencing normalized with unique cDNA molecular identifiers, the study measured how TCR beta repertoire diversity changes with age. The donors were split into four age groups: young (average about 16 years), middle-aged (roughly 40), aged (about 56) and long-lived (roughly 86). To avoid experimental bias, donors of different ages were spread randomly across the sequencing lanes. Two additional independent replicas of 1 million unique cDNA reads from the same blood draw were analyzed for two donors (one aged 18 to 30 and one aged 80 or older).

Including the terminal cysteine and phenylalanine, the CDR3 comprises 13 residues. Only the CDR3 part of the read is kept: 39 bases, read in frame from the first base. The CDR1 and CDR2 encoded by the germline V gene are SQVTM and ANQGSEA. The donors were 40 or so Caucasian individuals from Russia, aged 6 to 90 years, who were systemically healthy. Around 9.7 milliliters of peripheral blood were collected from each donor into EDTA-treated Vacutainer tubes. Ficoll-Paque density-gradient centrifugation was used to isolate PBMCs, with at least 7 million obtained per sample. Trizol reagent was used to extract total RNA from PBMCs, with at least 5 micrograms per sample. The percentages of naive CD45RAhigh/CD27high T cells were determined by flow cytometry on a PBMC aliquot from every donor. Of note for this clonotype: The target of this receptor is not known. Base qualities were left out, and no much larger clone turns up one base away.

The receptor library was made with 5' RACE. Data came from an Illumina HiSeq 2500. A second PCR of roughly 7 to 11 cycles was performed with a sample-barcoded 5' primer and a J-beta primer mix. A template-switch 5' adaptor carrying 12 random nucleotides introduced a unique molecular identifier onto each TCR beta cDNA molecule. Each sample yielded at least 2.5 million CDR3-containing paired-end reads. First-strand cDNA synthesis was performed from all RNA using the Mint cDNA synthesis kit, with priming by a TRBC-specific oligonucleotide. Following uracil-DNA glycosylase treatment, a first 18-cycle PCR with universal primers M1SS and BC2_uni_R was performed on all cDNA. Concerning the study's data processing: For normalization, 1 million high-quality reads, each with a distinct molecular identifier, were randomly selected from each sample. Reads with shared molecular identifiers were discarded instead of being binned into consensus sequences. CDR3 identification, clonotype clustering and error correction used MiTCR with a Q25 quality threshold and the strictest error-elimination algorithm. A nonparametric unseen species model with Euler transformation was used to estimate a lower bound on total TCR beta diversity. TCRdb reran the public reads through fastp at Q25 and MiXCR, keeping productive beta chains. Merged by CDR3 protein, the rows form single entries marked with the most common genes and DNA. The authors' filters were not applied to this entry. The sample includes around 580,000 distinct CDR3 sequences, with more than 45% observed a single time. About 26% of the sample rests with the top ten.

Paper-wide results and their limitations: Observed TCR beta diversity per million T cells fell roughly linearly with age, and a significant reduction was already apparent by age around 40. Estimates of total diversity based on one million sequenced T cells were regarded as lower bounds and as underestimates. Compared with the aged group, more naive CD4+ T cells, fewer expanded clones and increased TCR diversity were shown by the long-lived group, suggesting age selection. Donor CMV infection status was unknown, potentially confounding age-related changes in expanded clonotypes. Because profiling used bulk unsorted PBMCs, naive and antigen-experienced compartments could not be compared conclusively. There was a strong correlation between observed TCR beta diversity and the percentage of naive T cells measured by flow cytometry.

The sequence was obtained from a man older than 75 in good health. This chain joins TRBV29-1 to TRBJ2-7; the D region possibly corresponds to TRBD2 (7 bases align). The tail of the sequence fits TRBJ2-5 better, so the J call may be wrong. Sequenced: blood. The CDR3 protein is CSMEGGARETQYF. The DNA sequence follows: TGCAGCATGGAAGGGGGGGCGCGAGAGACCCAGTACTTC.